This is a list of T cell receptor beta chains from one sample in a study of multiple sclerosis patients with progressive multifocal leukoencephalopathy. Measured with immunoSEQ multiplex PCR; TCRdb has only the in-frame clones, and not every one. The sample holds fewer than 35,000 clones; 89% are singletons and the top ten take 1.5%. Material: PBMCs. Every receptor here comes from a human donor with multiple sclerosis. CDR3s include the opening cysteine and the closing phenylalanine or tryptophan. The D gene is left open where the match is weak. Expanded clones are given a class, and other clones once, few, many or no size at all.

j_call,v_call,clone_size,d_call,cdr3_aa,cdr3_nt
TRBJ1-5,TRBV15,NA,TRBD1,CATSSDELPGTGVQPQHF,TGTGCCACCAGCAGTGACGAACTGCCGGGGACAGGGGTTCAGCCCCAGCATTTT
TRBJ2-2,TRBV28,NA,NA,CASVGGRGTGELFF,TGTGCCAGCGTAGGAGGACGGGGCACCGGGGAGCTGTTTTTT
TRBJ2-1,TRBV4-3,NA,NA,CASSRAEKYNEQFF,TGCGCCAGCAGCCGGGCGGAAAAGTACAATGAGCAGTTCTTC
TRBJ2-7,TRBV19,once,NA,CASSVAAGKKYEQYF,TGTGCCAGTAGTGTCGCTGCGGGAAAGAAATACGAGCAGTACTTC
TRBJ1-1,TRBV10-3,NA,NA,CAISEGRGGTEAFF,TGTGCCATCAGTGAAGGACGAGGGGGGACTGAAGCTTTCTTT
TRBJ2-5,TRBV5-6,NA,NA,CASTLGGWQETQYF,TGTGCCAGCACACTCGGAGGGTGGCAAGAGACCCAGTACTTC
TRBJ2-1,TRBV19,NA,NA,CASSMRITSPAPYEQFF,TGTGCCAGTAGTATGAGGATCACCTCCCCGGCCCCGTATGAGCAGTTCTTC
TRBJ1-2,TRBV30,NA,NA,CAWGGLGYTF,TGTGCCTGGGGGGGATTGGGCTACACCTTC
TRBJ2-5,TRBV5-1,once,TRBD1,CASSLVGTVQETQYF,TGCGCCAGCAGCTTAGTCGGGACAGTTCAAGAGACCCAGTACTTC
TRBJ1-2,TRBV4-3,NA,NA,CASSRGVSYGYTF,TGCGCCAGCAGCCGGGGGGTGTCCTATGGCTACACCTTC
TRBJ2-7,TRBV9,NA,NA,CASSVGSPGPYEQYF,TGTGCCAGCAGCGTAGGGAGTCCGGGTCCCTACGAGCAGTACTTC
TRBJ2-5,TRBV27,NA,TRBD1,CASRMTGGLETQYF,TGTGCCAGCAGAATGACAGGGGGCTTAGAGACCCAGTACTTC
TRBJ2-7,TRBV7-8,NA,NA,CASSRTGTPSYEQYF,TGTGCCAGCAGCCGAACAGGGACCCCCTCCTACGAGCAGTACTTC
TRBJ1-3,TRBV19,NA,NA,CASSRPQTAGNTIYF,TGTGCCAGTAGTCGTCCCCAGACGGCTGGAAACACCATATATTTT
TRBJ1-2,TRBV7-9,NA,NA,CASSLERGGYTF,TGTGCCAGCAGCTTAGAGAGGGGAGGCTACACCTTC
TRBJ2-6,TRBV7-6,NA,TRBD1,CASSPRGTGLSGANVLTF,TGTGCCAGCAGCCCCAGGGGGACAGGACTCTCTGGGGCCAACGTCCTGACTTTC
TRBJ1-1,TRBV2,NA,TRBD1,CASSEAGRGRPEAFF,TGTGCCAGCAGTGAGGCAGGGAGGGGGCGGCCTGAAGCTTTCTTT
TRBJ2-7,TRBV19,NA,TRBD2,CASSIRLAGVYEQYF,TGTGCCAGTAGTATCCGGCTAGCGGGAGTCTACGAGCAGTACTTC
TRBJ2-2,TRBV5-1,NA,TRBD2,CASSLGVAGNTGELFF,TGCGCCAGCAGCTTGGGTGTAGCGGGGAACACCGGGGAGCTGTTTTTT
TRBJ2-1,TRBV11-2,NA,TRBD2,CASSRRLAGARYNEQFF,TGTGCCAGCAGCCGTCGACTAGCGGGAGCCCGCTACAATGAGCAGTTCTTC
TRBJ2-7,TRBV30,NA,NA,CAWSLTVSYEQYF,TGTGCCTGGAGTCTCACGGTTTCCTACGAGCAGTACTTC
TRBJ2-7,TRBV10-3,NA,NA,CAISESREVGRRSYEQYF,TGTGCCATCAGTGAGTCGCGTGAAGTGGGGAGGCGCTCCTACGAGCAGTACTTC
TRBJ2-7,TRBV7-9,once,NA,CASSPKTSSYEQYF,TGTGCCAGCAGCCCCAAGACTAGCTCCTACGAGCAGTACTTC
TRBJ1-2,TRBV15,NA,NA,CATSRGGGKGFQVVLTF,TGTGCCACCAGCAGAGGGGGAGGAAAGGGGTTCCAGGTGGTGTTAACCTTC
TRBJ2-7,TRBV27,NA,TRBD1,CASTNRGKGEQYF,TGTGCCAGCACAAACAGGGGAAAGGGCGAGCAGTACTTC
TRBJ2-7,TRBV7-8,NA,NA,CASSLVSSQLAFYEQYF,TGTGCCAGCAGCTTAGTTTCTTCCCAGCTAGCGTTCTACGAGCAGTACTTC
TRBJ1-2,TRBV4-3,few,NA,CASSQEGGWNGYTF,TGCGCCAGCAGCCAAGAGGGGGGGTGGAATGGCTACACCTTC
TRBJ1-1,TRBV6-5,NA,NA,CASSYSPPGMNTEAFF,TGTGCCAGCAGTTACTCCCCTCCGGGCATGAACACTGAAGCTTTCTTT
TRBJ2-7,TRBV29-1,NA,NA,CSGDVAGESEQYF,TGCAGCGGAGATGTAGCAGGGGAGTCCGAGCAGTACTTC
TRBJ1-3,TRBV9,NA,NA,CASSVAGGSTGNTIYF,TGTGCCAGCAGCGTAGCTGGGGGATCGACTGGAAACACCATATATTTT
TRBJ1-5,TRBV28,once,TRBD1,CASSSRDRGKHQPQHF,TGTGCCAGCAGTTCCCGGGACAGAGGAAAGCACCAGCCCCAGCATTTT
TRBJ1-1,TRBV10-3,few,NA,CAIGARVTEAFF,TGTGCCATCGGGGCGAGGGTCACTGAAGCTTTCTTT
TRBJ1-1,TRBV5-5,NA,NA,CASSSQNTEAFF,TGTGCCAGCAGCTCGCAGAACACTGAAGCTTTCTTT
TRBJ2-7,TRBV4-3,NA,NA,CASSPEDTYEQYF,TGCGCCAGCAGCCCGGAGGACACCTACGAGCAGTACTTC
TRBJ1-4,TRBV7-9,NA,TRBD1,CASSFEGQGGTNEKLFF,TGTGCCAGCAGTTTCGAGGGACAGGGTGGAACTAATGAAAAACTGTTTTTT
TRBJ1-2,TRBV18,NA,NA,CASSPPRTLVTGYTF,TGTGCCAGCTCACCACCCAGGACACTAGTCACTGGCTACACCTTC
TRBJ1-2,TRBV7-2,once,TRBD1,CASSLALGQGGYTF,TGTGCCAGCAGCTTAGCGCTGGGACAGGGGGGCTACACCTTC
TRBJ1-1,TRBV11-2,NA,TRBD1,CASSLGGPRRAFF,TGTGCCAGCAGCCTAGGGGGCCCCCGGAGAGCTTTCTTT
TRBJ2-7,TRBV27,large,NA,CASSPTVAGEQYF,TGTGCCAGCAGTCCCACCGTTGCGGGGGAGCAGTACTTC
TRBJ1-1,TRBV30,NA,NA,CAWKEGFGRGAFF,TGTGCCTGGAAGGAGGGCTTCGGGCGGGGAGCTTTCTTT
TRBJ1-6,TRBV9,NA,TRBD1,CASSNRDRDSPLHF,TGTGCCAGCAGCAACCGGGACAGGGATTCACCCCTCCACTTT
TRBJ2-4,TRBV7-6,NA,NA,CASSPDWGDIQYF,TGTGCCAGCAGCCCGGACTGGGGGGACATTCAGTACTTC
TRBJ1-1,TRBV25-1,NA,NA,CASSEYLGGGTEAFF,TGTGCCAGCAGTGAATATTTGGGGGGAGGAACTGAAGCTTTCTTT
TRBJ1-2,TRBV7-9,NA,NA,CASSLNDDGYTF,TGTGCCAGCAGCTTAAACGATGATGGCTACACCTTC
TRBJ2-7,TRBV5-4,NA,TRBD2,CASSVASGRALEQYF,TGTGCCAGCAGCGTCGCTAGCGGGAGGGCTCTCGAGCAGTACTTC
TRBJ1-3,TRBV9,NA,NA,CASSVEVWGGRGNTIYF,TGTGCCAGCAGCGTAGAGGTATGGGGAGGGCGCGGAAACACCATATATTTT
TRBJ1-2,TRBV28,NA,TRBD1,CASSSQPRTGGSGYTF,TGTGCCAGCAGTTCCCAGCCCCGGACAGGGGGCTCTGGCTACACCTTC
TRBJ1-2,TRBV7-2,NA,NA,CASSLGTVPFYGYTF,TGTGCCAGCAGCTTAGGGACAGTTCCTTTCTATGGCTACACCTTC
TRBJ1-2,TRBV6-1,NA,NA,CASSVRQTNYGYTF,TGTGCCAGCAGTGTAAGACAGACTAACTATGGCTACACCTTC
TRBJ2-1,TRBV9,NA,NA,CASSVGRSSYNEQFF,TGTGCCAGCAGCGTAGGTAGGAGCTCCTACAATGAGCAGTTCTTC